This TCR beta chain was captured by sequencing in a study of Graves' ophthalmopathy and Graves' hyperthyroidism. General study points: Blood repertoires reportedly contained most expanded thyroid clonotypes above 0.001 frequency.

As concerns this clonotype: Antigen specificity is unknown.

The germline V and J ends were trimmed by 5 bases and 3 bases, with 14 bases remaining between them. Germline V gene sequence: CDR1 MDHEN, CDR2 SYDVKM. This CDR3 comprises 15 residues. As the template, RNA transcripts were used to amplify TCR beta CDR3 regions. RT-PCR with HTBI primers came first, then second-round multiplex PCR. A single record per CDR3 protein comes from TCRdb applying MiXCR to the multiplex PCR reads. Of approximately 500,000 distinct CDR3 sequences in the sample, roughly an eighth were seen once. J is TRBJ1-5 and V is TRBV28; the D gene is possibly TRBD1 (5 bases). Sequenced sample: blood. This receptor was identified in a woman aged 30 to 39 with Graves' ophthalmopathy. CDR3 loop: CASSKPTVPNQPQHF. The CDR3, as DNA: TGTGCCAGCAGTAAGCCGACAGTCCCCAATCAGCCCCAGCATTTT.